These T cell receptor beta chains were read from a single sample in a study of shared clonotypes between healthy human individuals. Assay used: immunoSEQ multiplex PCR; TCRdb lists only in-frame clones, some missing. Of some 2,000,000 clones listed, more than 90% are singletons. The sample comprised naive CD4+ T cells sorted from blood. The receptors shown here come from a man younger than 35 in good health. Both conserved end residues are part of each CDR3. Fields, in order: V gene, clone size, J gene, CDR3 protein. A clone size is listed for some rows: how often the clone was seen (once, few, many), or a class if it is expanded.

v_call: TRBV7-9
clone_size: NA
j_call: TRBJ1-1
cdr3_aa: CASSPPTGGNTEAFF

v_call: TRBV28
clone_size: NA
j_call: TRBJ1-1
cdr3_aa: CATKSAMNTEAFF

v_call: TRBV10-2
clone_size: NA
j_call: TRBJ1-6
cdr3_aa: CASSDSRGYNSPLHF

v_call: TRBV5-4
clone_size: NA
j_call: TRBJ1-6
cdr3_aa: CASRPGTDNNSPLHF

v_call: TRBV5-4
clone_size: NA
j_call: TRBJ2-7
cdr3_aa: CASSRVSGGSSVYEQYF

v_call: TRBV10-2
clone_size: once
j_call: TRBJ2-7
cdr3_aa: CASSESGQGGAYEQYF

v_call: TRBV19
clone_size: NA
j_call: TRBJ1-5
cdr3_aa: CASSIVGGGSGRNQPQHF

v_call: TRBV15
clone_size: NA
j_call: TRBJ1-1
cdr3_aa: CATSRESRDLNTEAFF

v_call: TRBV5-4
clone_size: NA
j_call: TRBJ2-7
cdr3_aa: CASSSGTGSGDEQYF

v_call: TRBV11-2
clone_size: once
j_call: TRBJ1-4
cdr3_aa: CASSLVGTNEKLFF

v_call: TRBV11-3
clone_size: NA
j_call: TRBJ2-2
cdr3_aa: CASSLGGAALSTGELFF

v_call: TRBV7-2
clone_size: once
j_call: TRBJ2-5
cdr3_aa: CASSEGLAGFQETQYF

v_call: TRBV2
clone_size: NA
j_call: TRBJ2-5
cdr3_aa: CASSRQVGTQYF

v_call: TRBV7-9
clone_size: NA
j_call: TRBJ2-5
cdr3_aa: CASSLGQASGVGETQYF

v_call: TRBV18
clone_size: NA
j_call: TRBJ1-1
cdr3_aa: CASSPSQTGREAFF

v_call: TRBV18
clone_size: NA
j_call: TRBJ1-5
cdr3_aa: CASSPGPTFQPQHF